A single sample gave rise to the 5 T cell receptor beta chains below, sequenced in a study of blood T cells in healthy people across ages. PCR was performed a second time for 7 to 11 cycles using a sample-barcoded 5' primer and a J-beta primer mix. TCRdb called the 5' RACE reads again in MiXCR, with one record for every CDR3 protein. The sample consists of fewer than 2,000,000 distinct CDR3 sequences, roughly 32% of them appearing once. The sequenced sample consisted of blood. Every receptor here comes from a woman in her thirties in good health.

The chain uses TRBV10-2 and TRBJ2-5, with unresolved D. The germline V gene has CDR1 WSHSY and CDR2 SAAADI. The CDR3 totals 12 residues. V was clipped by 6 bases and J by 9 bases, with 14 bases between them. The CDR3 region is CASRSPSEAQYF. The CDR3 DNA follows: TGCGCCAGCAGGAGCCCCTCCGAGGCCCAGTACTTC.

V and J are TRBV5-6 and TRBJ2-5, with D maybe TRBD2 (5 bases). The end of the DNA is better explained by TRBJ2-7, so the J call may be wrong. CDR1 SGHDT and CDR2 YYEEEE come from the germline V gene. The CDR3 covers 14 residues. The CDR3 loop is CASSLGLDLHEQYF. DNA of the CDR3: TGTGCCAGCAGCTTGGGTTTGGACTTGCACGAGCAGTACTTC.

The V call is TRBV27, the J call TRBJ2-1; D call uncertain. Germline V gene sequence: CDR1 MNHEY, CDR2 SMNVEV (reference sequence). The V gene lost 0 bases and the J gene lost 0 bases, with 12 bases spanning the gap. The CDR3 is 17 amino acids. The CDR3 reads CASSLSGRQGSYNEQFF. DNA of the CDR3: TGTGCCAGCAGTTTATCGGGCAGGCAAGGCTCCTACAATGAGCAGTTCTTC.

This clonotype was found many times. The chain links TRBV5-6 to TRBJ1-2; TRBD1 aligns across 7 bases. The CDR3 totals 15 residues. J gave up 4 bases and V 1 base, and 7 bases lay outside the gene matches. In germline, CDR1 is SGHDT, CDR2 YYEEEE. For the CDR3, the DNA is TGTGCCAGCAGCTTGAGGTCAGGGGGGGGCTATGGCTACACCTTC. Translating gives CASSLRSGGGYGYTF.

The chain links TRBV20-1 to TRBJ1-1, with D tentatively TRBD1 (5 bases). In germline, CDR1 is DFQATT, CDR2 SNEGSKA (reference sequence). This CDR3 has 14 amino acids. Trimming shortened V by 0 bases and J by 1 base, and 9 bases separated the two germline ends. Written as DNA, the CDR3 is TGCAGTGCTAGAGATACGGGGACGAACACTGAAGCTTTCTTT. It specifies CSARDTGTNTEAFF.